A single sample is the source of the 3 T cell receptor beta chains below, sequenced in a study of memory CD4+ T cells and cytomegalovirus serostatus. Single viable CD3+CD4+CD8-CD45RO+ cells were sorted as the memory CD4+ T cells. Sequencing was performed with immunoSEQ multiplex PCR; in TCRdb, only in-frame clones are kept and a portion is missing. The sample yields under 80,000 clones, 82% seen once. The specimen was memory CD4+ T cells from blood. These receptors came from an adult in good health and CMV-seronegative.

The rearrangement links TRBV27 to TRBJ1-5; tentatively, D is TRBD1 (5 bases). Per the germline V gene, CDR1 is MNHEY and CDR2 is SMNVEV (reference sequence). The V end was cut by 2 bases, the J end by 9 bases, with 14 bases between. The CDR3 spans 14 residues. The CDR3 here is CASSLSEGTRPQHF. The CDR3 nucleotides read TGTGCCAGCAGTTTAAGTGAAGGGACGAGGCCCCAGCATTTT.

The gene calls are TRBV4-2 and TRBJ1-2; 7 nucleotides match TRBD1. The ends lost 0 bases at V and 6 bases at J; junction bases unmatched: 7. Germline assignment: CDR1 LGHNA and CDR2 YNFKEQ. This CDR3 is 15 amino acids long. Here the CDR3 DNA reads TGTGCCAGCAGCCAAGATCTAAGGGGGCAGAATGGCTACACCTTC. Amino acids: CASSQDLRGQNGYTF.

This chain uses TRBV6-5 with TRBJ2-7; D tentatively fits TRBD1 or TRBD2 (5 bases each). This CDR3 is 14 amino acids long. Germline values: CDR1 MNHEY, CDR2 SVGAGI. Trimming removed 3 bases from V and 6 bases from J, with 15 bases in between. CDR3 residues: CASSYTLDGGEQYF. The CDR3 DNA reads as TGTGCCAGCAGTTATACCCTCGATGGGGGCGAGCAGTACTTC.